This entry is about one T cell receptor beta chain. What antigen it recognizes has not been identified. No base-level quality is on record; no much larger clone is a single base apart. The cohort consisted of approximately 690 healthy bone marrow donors. At the time of sampling, all cohort members were nominally healthy, though unrecorded immune exposures were likely present. The donor tested CMV seropositive, placing the donor among the 310 or so seropositive members of the cohort. A peripheral blood sample was collected from each donor, and TCR beta sequencing was performed on peripheral blood mononuclear cells. The Qiagen DNeasy Blood Extraction Kit was used to extract genomic DNA from the blood cell samples. This entry belongs to a study of cytomegalovirus exposure and HLA in healthy donors (dated by TCRdb to 2016 to 2017). Context from the whole study: According to an earlier analysis of a few hundred of the donors, about 179 million T cells yielded over 90 million unique TCR beta sequences and about 300 Gb of sequence data. An early release that covered roughly 600 HLA-typed donors contained 300 to 350 gigabases of sequencing data and around 80 million unique TCR sequences. The genetic ancestry cluster associated with self-reported Caucasian donors included approximately 85% of the approximately 430 genotyped donors. The study aimed to test whether cataloging public T cell receptors could reveal signatures of past pathogen exposure. The study profiled the T cell repertoires of around 700 subjects by immunosequencing and related them to cytomegalovirus serostatus. Along with the 666-subject first cohort, a separate validation cohort of over a hundred different subjects was used. To predict cytomegalovirus infection status, the study brought together high-throughput TCR immunosequencing, statistical association of individual TCRs with disease status, and machine learning. To study patterns of TCR occurrence, a later analysis re-analyzed previously published TCR beta repertoires from 650 to 750 donors and added high-resolution HLA genotyping. Rather than using new phenotypic data, the later analysis identified candidate immune exposures from TCR beta sequences and from how often those sequences occurred across donors. An earlier analysis of roughly 580 of the donors used high-throughput TCR beta sequencing to judge whether each TCR beta V gene segment behaved as functional or pseudogenic. Alongside the repertoire data, information on donor age, sex, ethnicity and CMV serostatus was compiled. Genome-wide SNP genotypes for about 55% of the 666 donors were used in a later genetic analysis, which treated that subset as a discovery cohort. Every discovery cohort repertoire had been produced on one sequencing platform. HLA typing included class I and class II loci at four-digit resolution. The number of typed donors differed by locus: roughly 620-630 for A, B, C, DRB1 and DQB1; approximately 520 for DQA1; 606 for DPA1; and 450 to 480 for DPB1. Because of strong linkage in the cohort, roughly five DR-DQ haplotypes were treated as single units for association and clustering. On average, 235,054 unique TCR beta nucleotide sequences were sequenced per donor among a few hundred genotyped donors of the cohort, with roughly 18% of those sequences being non-productive.

To prepare the library, the immunoSEQ multiplex PCR assay was applied. The multiplex PCR relied on a mix of 60 forward primers for TCR Vbeta segments and 13 reverse primers for TCR Jbeta segments. A multiplex PCR assay on genomic DNA amplified the CDR3 region of rearranged TCR beta genes. The amplified TCR beta libraries were sequenced on the Illumina HiSeq System as 87-base-pair reads. The paper's processing steps were these. Across the roughly 670 repertoires, a later analysis counted tens of millions of unique TCR beta chains, approximately 10 million of which were shared by at least two donors. To remove PCR and sequencing errors, raw reads were error-corrected and collapsed into unique sequences using a nearest-neighbor algorithm that merged closely related sequences. To assign V, D and J gene segments, CDR3 sequences were aligned to IMGT reference sequences. For a sequence to be retained, a match of at least six nucleotides was required to both a V gene segment and a J gene segment. Rearrangements were classified as productive when the CDR3 lacked stop codons and remained in frame with V and J, and all other rearrangements were classified as non-productive. Following IMGT convention, CDR3 was defined as the stretch from the second conserved V-encoded cysteine to the conserved J-encoded phenylalanine. The earlier analysis of roughly 590 of the donors excluded any sequence lacking an unambiguous match to a single V gene segment. In an earlier analysis of approximately 610 of the donors, V segments were called functional above 56.7% productive rearrangements and were called segregating when the between-donor standard deviation exceeded 5%. To diagnose cytomegalovirus status from the catalog of TCR beta chain sequences, a statistical classification framework was built. In a later analysis, V and J genes were assigned by comparing TCR nucleotide sequences against IMGT/GENE-DB human TR gene sequences. The TCRdist pipeline was used in a later analysis to assign CDR3 sequences and most-parsimonious VDJ recombination scenarios. In a later analysis, each TCR beta chain was defined by its CDR3 amino acid sequence together with its V-gene family, and reads without a unique V-gene family were excluded. As a way to deal with suspected cross-contamination and a sequencing artifact, a later analysis dropped nearly 600 nucleotide sequences that were highly shared and had low generation probability. For each public chain, a later analysis derived a clonal expansion index from normalized ranks of inferred template counts within each repertoire. In a later analysis, generation probabilities were computed with a VDJ recombination model fitted to out-of-frame rearrangements, and the resulting probabilities were checked against IGoR. A later analysis scored TCR-TCR, TCR-HLA and TCR-CMV co-occurrence with hypergeometric tests, applying a repertoire-size bias correction to TCR pairs. In a later analysis, false discovery rates were estimated by permuting HLA or CMV assignments 20 times. In a later analysis, co-occurring TCRs were grouped using DBSCAN, and TCRdist sequence similarity was added for clustering within HLA-allele-positive subsets. For co-occurrence clustering, repertoires with fewer than 30,000 or more than 120,000 public chains were excluded, along with a handful of repertoires with anomalous nucleotide sharing. Not all clones reach the TCRdb copy of this immuneACCESS table, which keeps in-frame sequences only. Checked studies attribute under half of the gap to unresolved V genes and leave the rest unexplained. V, J and clone size derive from that table, while D and trimming were established from the DNA sequence. The sample has 150,000 or so clones on record, about three quarters of them singletons. The ten top clones hold 2.5% to 3.5% of the sample.

Deletion took 8 bases off V and 0 bases off J, with a span of 11 bases between the germline ends. CDR1 and CDR2, looked up from the germline V gene, are MDHEN and SYDVKM. Including cysteine and phenylalanine, the CDR3 has 13 amino acids. The entry retains the CDR3 DNA only, 39 bases that are in frame from base 1. The full study reports these points: Most CMV-associated TCR beta chains appeared to be HLA-restricted in a later analysis, and the HLA associations seemed to be driven largely by CMV exposure. Most TCR sequences were seen in very few donors, while some public TCRs were found in many individuals. The cohort was sequenced for TCR beta chains only, and without alpha or paired-chain data the features that could be detected were limited. Sequencing depth was assumed to be roughly uniform across donors in the presence/absence analyses, though that assumption may not hold. In vitro tests confirmed that a few of the cytomegalovirus-associated TCR beta chains recognize cytomegalovirus antigens. Some IMGT-functional V segments, including TRBV6-2 and TRBV6-3, could not be told apart with the 87-base-pair reads, so those segments were excluded. The classifier was reported to diagnose cytomegalovirus status with high specificity and sensitivity in both the original cohort and the validation cohort. In a later analysis, the rate of TCR association differed among HLA loci, with DRB1 alleles having the most associated TCRs and HLA-C alleles having the fewest. A further reported finding was that TCR beta sequences accurately predicted the HLA-A and HLA-B alleles for most subjects in the first cohort. Because HLA typing was unavailable for some donors at each locus, only the typed subset was used in association tests. Correlated functional status among segregating V segments might reflect linkage disequilibrium, but an unknown experimental factor could not be ruled out. V-gene and J-gene trimming of TCR beta chains was associated with a missense DCLRE1C variant in a later genetic analysis, and the association was replicated in an independent cohort. A cluster of highly shared sequence variants was judged likely to be a technical artifact of the sequencing pipeline. According to a later genetic analysis, donors in an Asian-associated ancestry cluster had fewer N-insertions in productive TCRs than the approximately 650-donor mean. Several of the top co-occurrence clusters appeared to be linked to parvovirus B19, influenza, CMV and Epstein-Barr virus, according to a later analysis. At a false discovery rate of 0.05, a later analysis linked approximately 18,000 TCR beta sequences to specific HLA alleles. Compared with equally common non-associated chains, HLA-associated TCR beta chains in a later analysis were more clonally expanded and had lower generation probabilities. The authors suggested that the approach could potentially be generalized to other disease states and immunological phenotypes. A total of 150 to 200 TCR beta chains were listed by the study as associated with cytomegalovirus. The only immune exposure information available for the cohort was CMV serostatus. When HLA alleles, especially DR and DQ, strongly co-occurred, attributing TCR associations to individual alleles was difficult. Because counts were too low, roughly 17 rarely observed V segments, including chromosome 9 orphons, were left out of the earlier analysis of several hundred of the donors. In an earlier analysis of several hundred of the donors, most TCR beta V segments were observed in productive rearrangements about 87% or about 30% of the time, broadly matching IMGT annotations.

The sample consisted of PBMCs. The chain links TRBV28 with TRBJ2-7, and possibly TRBD2, on 5 matching bases. The sequence was collected from a man aged 35-49 years in good health and CMV-seropositive. The DNA is as follows: TGTGCCAGCTCTAATAGCGTCTCCTACGAGCAGTACTTC. Translation gives CASSNSVSYEQYF.